Each of the 25 T cell receptor beta chains below was sequenced from the same sample in a study of T-cell memory formation after mild COVID-19. TCRdb reanalysed the 5' RACE reads using MiXCR and keeps one entry per CDR3 protein. Altogether 360,000 or so distinct CDR3 sequences are present, around 27% being singletons, with the ten largest covering approximately 13%. The source material was PBMCs or a T cell subset sorted from them (not recorded which). Source of these receptors: an adult woman who had mild COVID-19 (a few samples of this study predate the infection). Cell type and time point are not known.

The chain employs TRBV9 and TRBJ2-3; D tentatively reads TRBD1 or TRBD2 (6 bases each). The CDR3 sequence is 18 residues long. CDR1 and CDR2 (germline): SGDLS, YYNGEE. The V end was cut by 0 bases, the J end by 4 bases, with 21 bases between. The CDR3 DNA follows: TGTGCCAGCAGCGTAGGCGCCCCCGGGGGCCTAGGGGCAGATACGCAGTATTTT. This gives the protein CASSVGAPGGLGADTQYF. The complete variable domain, with remaining parts taken from reference TRBV9 and TRBJ2-3, reads DSGVTQTPKHLITATGQRVTLRCSPRSGDLSVYWYQQSLDQGLQFLIQYYNGEERAKGNILERFSAQQFPDLHSELNLSSLELGDSALYFCASSVGAPGGLGADTQYFGPGTRLTVL.

As regards this clonotype: Germline and junction disagree at one end, which may indicate a read error. J is TRBJ2-1 and V is TRBV12-3 or TRBV12-4; 11 positions agree with TRBD1. The CDR3 has 16 residues. The CDR3, as DNA: TGTGCCTGCAGTTTCTCCCCGGGACAGGGGGGTAATGAGCAGTTCTTC. Protein: CACSFSPGQGGNEQFF.

This clonotype was detected only a few times. The V gene is TRBV5-1, the J gene TRBJ2-1; TRBD2 is a possible D gene (5 bases). The CDR3 is made up of 16 amino acids. Trimming removed 0 bases at V and 1 base at J, with 11 bases between. CDR1 is SGHRS and CDR2 is YFSETQ in the germline V gene. The DNA for the CDR3 is TGCGCCAGCAGCTTGGTACCGGGAACTTCCTACAATGAGCAGTTCTTC. Translated: CASSLVPGTSYNEQFF.

The chain couples TRBV9 to TRBJ2-3, with TRBD2 matching 7 bases. The CDR3 is made up of 15 amino acids. The V segment lost 0 bases and the J segment 0 bases; nucleotides outside the gene matches: 1. Germline CDR1 reads SGDLS; CDR2 reads YYNGEE. CDR3 coding DNA: TGTGCCAGCAGCGTAGCTAGCGGAAGCACAGATACGCAGTATTTT. The encoded protein is CASSVASGSTDTQYF.

This clonotype was recorded a few times. The V gene is TRBV19, the J gene TRBJ2-5; 9 bases line up with TRBD2. The junction had 11 bases not matched to a gene; V was cut back by 3 bases and J by 6 bases. CDR1 and CDR2 (germline): LNHDA, SQIVND (reference sequence). The CDR3 has 16 residues. The CDR3 spells CASSIPYSGGAKTQYF. CDR3 in DNA: TGTGCCAGTAGTATCCCCTATAGCGGGGGTGCGAAGACCCAGTACTTC.

V is TRBV19 and J is TRBJ2-2; tentatively, D is TRBD1 or TRBD2 (6 bases each). CDR3 length equals 15 residues. From germline, CDR1 is LNHDA and CDR2 SQIVND (reference sequence). V lost 1 base to trimming and J lost 5 bases, with 11 bases between them. The CDR3 spells CASSIGGAGTGELFF. In DNA, the CDR3 is TGTGCCAGTAGTATAGGGGGGGCAGGAACCGGGGAGCTGTTTTTT. Looking up the rest from reference TRBV19 and TRBJ2-2 gives the full variable domain: DGGITQSPKYLFRKEGQNVTLSCEQNLNHDAMYWYRQDPGQGLRLIYYSQIVNDFQKGDIAEGYSVSREKKESFPLTVTSAQKNPTAFYLCASSIGGAGTGELFFGEGSRLTVL.

The table lists this clonotype with a few counts. The chain recombines TRBV7-2 with TRBJ1-1; D ambiguous. The V end was cut by 1 base, the J end by 0 bases, with 9 bases between. Germline CDR1 reads SGHTA; CDR2 reads FQGNSA. This CDR3 is 15 amino acids long. This chain's CDR3 is CASSLESSLNTEAFF. The CDR3 DNA is TGTGCCAGCAGCTTAGAGTCCAGCTTGAACACTGAAGCTTTCTTT.

The chain is built from TRBV5-6 and TRBJ2-5, with 9 positions matching TRBD1. J lost 4 bases, V lost 3 bases, and 7 bases had no gene match. Looked up from germline, CDR1 is SGHDT and CDR2 is YYEEEE. The CDR3 is 15 residues long. In nucleotides, the CDR3 is TGTGCCAGCAGCTCCGGGACAGGGTGGGGAGAGACCCAGTACTTC. Its translation: CASSSGTGWGETQYF.

This clonotype has more than one count but fewer than ten. This CDR3 is CSVEVAGLQETQYF. The CDR3 nucleotides are TGCAGCGTTGAAGTGGCAGGGCTCCAAGAGACCCAGTACTTC. The J gene is TRBJ2-5, the V gene TRBV29-1; the D gene is possibly TRBD1 (5 bases). V was clipped by 1 base and J by 1 base, with 10 bases between them. Germline CDR1 SQVTM, CDR2 ANQGSEA. The CDR3 sequence is 14 residues long.

A few counts support this clonotype. This chain joins TRBV20-1 and TRBJ2-4; 7 bases map to TRBD1. This CDR3 is 14 amino acids long. CDR1 and CDR2 (germline): DFQATT, SNEGSKA (reference sequence). This CDR3 reads CSTTRGPDKNIQYF. The CDR3 region has the DNA TGCAGCACGACGAGGGGGCCCGACAAAAACATTCAGTACTTC.

This clonotype was recorded many times. The rearrangement links TRBV14 to TRBJ2-7; possible D gene TRBD1, 5 bases. This CDR3 has 14 residues. Germline V gene data show CDR1 as SGHDN and CDR2 as FVKESK. Trimming took 3 bases from V and 3 from J, leaving 12 bases between them. The CDR3, as DNA: TGTGCCAGCAGCCAGCAGACAGCTAGCTACGAGCAGTACTTC. Translating gives CASSQQTASYEQYF. Filled out from reference TRBV14 and TRBJ2-7, the complete variable domain reads EAGVTQFPSHSVIEKGQTVTLRCDPISGHDNLYWYRRVMGKEIKFLLHFVKESKQDESGMPNNRFLAERTGGTYSTLKVQPAELEDSGVYFCASSQQTASYEQYFGPGTRLTVT.

This clonotype was detected a few times. The chain couples TRBV7-9 to TRBJ2-2, with D perhaps TRBD1 (5 bases). This CDR3 is 15 amino acids long. Trimming shortened V by 2 bases and J by 5 bases, and 12 bases separated the two germline ends. Germline values: CDR1 SEHNR, CDR2 FQNEAQ (reference sequence). The CDR3 DNA follows: TGTGCCAGCAGCTTACGGCAGGGTCGAACCGGGGAGCTGTTTTTT. Encoded protein: CASSLRQGRTGELFF.

The chain employs TRBV29-1 and TRBJ2-1; 9 bases line up with TRBD1. The CDR3 length is 13 residues. Germline V gene data show CDR1 as SQVTM and CDR2 as ANQGSEA. Unmatched junction bases numbered 1, after V lost 4 bases and J lost 3 bases. CDR3 amino acids: CSVGDRDYNEQFF. The CDR3 DNA reads as TGCAGCGTTGGGGACAGGGACTACAATGAGCAGTTCTTC.

This chain connects TRBV6-2 or TRBV6-3 to TRBJ2-5; D is possibly TRBD1 or TRBD2 (5 bases each). The germline V and J ends were trimmed by 2 bases and 4 bases, with 23 bases remaining between them. The CDR3 is 18 residues long. In germline, CDR1 is MNHEY, CDR2 SVGEGT. DNA for the CDR3: TGTGCCAGCAGTTACCCTAACTATCGCCGGGACCTCCCAGAGACCCAGTACTTC. Its translation: CASSYPNYRRDLPETQYF.

This clonotype came up a few times. The chain is built from TRBV7-2 and TRBJ2-1; D is unclear. Per germline, CDR1 SGHTA and CDR2 FQGNSA. The CDR3 totals 15 residues. Trimming shortened V by 3 bases and J by 3 bases, and 12 bases separated the two germline ends. DNA for the CDR3: TGTGCCAGCAGCTTGTTCTTTTCTCACTACAATGAGCAGTTCTTC. This codes for CASSLFFSHYNEQFF.

This clonotype has more than one count but fewer than ten. This chain joins TRBV5-1 and TRBJ2-7, with TRBD2 matching 11 bases. CDR1 is SGHRS and CDR2 is YFSETQ in the germline V gene. The V segment lost 4 bases and the J segment 6 bases; nucleotides outside the gene matches: 6. The CDR3 loop spans 14 amino acids. The CDR3 nucleotides are TGCGCCAGCAGCCGTCTAGCGGGAGGAGTCGAGCAGTACTTC. It is translated as CASSRLAGGVEQYF.

This chain joins TRBV4-2 and TRBJ2-1; 12 bases are a match to TRBD2. This CDR3 comprises 16 residues. CDR1 and CDR2 (germline): LGHNA, YNFKEQ. Trimming cost V 4 bases and J 8 bases; bases outside gene matches: 9. CDR3 in DNA: TGTGCCAGCAGCCCCCTGACTAGCGGGAGAATCGATGAGCAGTTCTTC. Its translation: CASSPLTSGRIDEQFF.

This clonotype was counted between two and nine times. This rearrangement joins TRBV18 to TRBJ2-7, with D maybe TRBD1 (5 bases). The CDR3 consists of 15 residues. Germline assignment: CDR1 KGHSH and CDR2 LQKENI. Trimming left V 3 bases short and J 3 bases short, with 15 bases between. The CDR3 loop is CASSPGQGSFYEQYF. CDR3 in DNA: TGTGCCAGCTCACCGGGCCAGGGTTCCTTCTACGAGCAGTACTTC. The complete variable domain, with remaining parts taken from reference TRBV18 and TRBJ2-7, reads NAGVMQNPRHLVRRRGQEARLRCSPMKGHSHVYWYRQLPEEGLKFMVYLQKENIIDESGMPKERFSAEFPKEGPSILRIQQVVRGDSAAYFCASSPGQGSFYEQYFGPGTRLTVT.

This clonotype turned up a few times. The CDR3 DNA is TGCGCCAGCAGCTCGACAGGGTTGGGCTACACCTTC. This encodes CASSSTGLGYTF. The chain carries TRBV5-1 and TRBJ1-2; 7 bases fit TRBD1. The CDR3 has 12 amino acids. CDR1 and CDR2 from the germline V gene are SGHRS and YFSETQ. Trimming at V came to 3 bases and at J to 8 bases, leaving 4 bases not matched to a gene.

In the case of this clonotype: An end of the junction differs from the germline gene, which may be a read error. V is TRBV7-7 and J is TRBJ2-1, with 7 bases lining up with TRBD2. CDR1 and CDR2 (germline): SSHAT, FNYEAQ (reference sequence). The CDR3 is 14 amino acids. In DNA form, the CDR3 reads TGTGCTAGCAGTTTATCCGGGACTAACAATGAGCAGTTCTTC. It codes for CASSLSGTNNEQFF.

The chain uses TRBV29-1 and TRBJ2-7; 11 bases line up with TRBD2. J was trimmed by 4 bases and V by 2 bases; bases with no gene match: 7. The CDR3 sequence is 15 residues long. Looked up from germline, CDR1 is SQVTM and CDR2 is ANQGSEA. The DNA for the CDR3 is TGCAGCGTTGAACTGGGGGGACTAGCGGATTACGAGCAGTACTTC. It is translated as CSVELGGLADYEQYF.

Here the CDR3 reads CASSSGGPRREQYF. In DNA form, the CDR3 reads TGTGCCAGCAGCTCCGGCGGACCCCGAAGGGAGCAGTACTTC. The rearrangement links TRBV25-1 to TRBJ2-7; D gene unclear. V was pared by 6 bases and J by 7 bases, with 19 bases between. This CDR3 region has 14 residues. Germline loops: CDR1 MGHDK, CDR2 SYGVNS.

This clonotype was observed a few times. This chain joins TRBV5-1 and TRBJ2-7; 11 bases agree with TRBD1. This CDR3 is 14 amino acids long. The germline V gene encodes CDR1 SGHRS and CDR2 YFSETQ. J was trimmed by 6 bases and V by 3 bases; bases with no gene match: 5. CDR3 sequence reads: CASSWGQGEAEQYF. CDR3 nucleotide sequence: TGCGCCAGCAGCTGGGGACAGGGGGAGGCCGAGCAGTACTTC. The full variable domain, with the rest looked up from reference TRBV5-1 and TRBJ2-7, is KAGVTQTPRYLIKTRGQQVTLSCSPISGHRSVSWYQQTPGQGLQFLFEYFSETQRNKGNFPGRFSGRQFSNSRSEMNVSTLELGDSALYLCASSWGQGEAEQYFGPGTRLTVT.

This clonotype has a count of ten or more. V is TRBV7-9 and J is TRBJ1-2; D not certain. Deletions cut 3 bases from V and 2 bases from J, with 13 bases between. CDR1 is SEHNR, CDR2 FQNEAQ, per germline (reference sequence). This CDR3 region has 15 residues. For the CDR3, the DNA is TGTGCCAGCAGCTTCACCGCAACAGAGAACTATGGCTACACCTTC. Translation gives CASSFTATENYGYTF.

The rearrangement joins TRBV7-8 to TRBJ2-7; 10 bases are a match to TRBD2. The CDR3 sequence is 15 residues long. The trim removed 7 bases at V and 0 bases at J, leaving 6 bases unmatched. Germline V gives CDR1 SGHVS, CDR2 FQNEAQ. This CDR3 is CASIQLAGSSYEQYF. DNA of the CDR3: TGTGCCAGCATACAACTAGCGGGAAGCTCCTACGAGCAGTACTTC.